This is a list of T cell receptor beta chains from one sample in a study of shared clonotypes between healthy human individuals. Profiled with immunoSEQ multiplex PCR; TCRdb holds only in-frame clones, not every one. The data hold some 2,000,000 clones, with around 95% observed a single time. Sequencing used naive CD4+ T cells sorted from blood. The receptors here all came from a man between 18 and 29 years old in good health. Both conserved end residues are part of each CDR3. A D gene is named only where the DNA matches it firmly. Rows give clone size only sometimes, using once, few, many, or a class for an expanded clone.

>-|-|TRBV5-1|TRBJ1-2
CASSVQTGGDYGYTF
TGCGCCAGCAGCGTTCAGACGGGGGGCGACTATGGCTACACCTTC
>-|TRBD1|TRBV29-1|TRBJ1-1
CSVARGAGGAFF
TGCAGCGTTGCGCGCGGGGCAGGGGGAGCTTTCTTT
>-|-|TRBV6-1|TRBJ1-6
CASNTGTYNSPLHF
TGTGCCAGCAATACGGGCACCTATAATTCACCCCTCCACTTT
>-|TRBD2|TRBV5-6|TRBJ2-1
CASSDSGRAREQFF
TGTGCCAGCAGCGATAGCGGGAGGGCCAGGGAGCAGTTCTTC
>-|-|TRBV19|TRBJ1-1
CASSIGDTGTTEAFF
TGTGCCAGTAGTATAGGGGACACGGGTACGACTGAAGCTTTCTTT
>once|-|TRBV10-3|TRBJ2-4
CAISGALDIQYF
TGTGCCATCAGTGGGGCTTTGGACATTCAGTACTTC
>-|-|TRBV30|TRBJ2-1
CAWSVQGDEQFF
TGTGCCTGGAGTGTACAAGGCGATGAGCAGTTCTTC
>-|-|TRBV5-4|TRBJ2-2
CASSLGRSGELFF
TGTGCCAGCAGCTTGGGACGTTCCGGGGAGCTGTTTTTT
>-|TRBD1|TRBV30|TRBJ1-1
CAWMGRGLKMNTEAFF
TGTGCCTGGATGGGCAGGGGGCTTAAGATGAACACTGAAGCTTTCTTT
>-|-|TRBV5-1|TRBJ2-7
CASSLAGASKEQYF
TGCGCCAGCAGCTTGGCGGGAGCCAGCAAGGAGCAGTACTTC
>-|-|TRBV27|TRBJ2-7
CASQRAGSEQYF
TGTGCCAGTCAAAGGGCAGGGTCCGAGCAGTACTTC
>-|TRBD1|TRBV30|TRBJ1-2
CAWGTGSLRNYGYTF
TGTGCCTGGGGGACAGGGTCATTAAGGAACTATGGCTACACCTTC
>-|-|TRBV25-1|TRBJ2-1
CASSEPDSYNEQFF
TGTGCCAGCAGTGAACCAGACTCCTACAATGAGCAGTTCTTC
>-|TRBD1|TRBV28|TRBJ2-2
CAHRGPNTGELFF
TGTGCCCACAGGGGCCCCAACACCGGGGAGCTGTTTTTT
>-|-|TRBV4-1|TRBJ2-3
CASSLGLTIVGDTQYF
TGCGCCAGCAGCCTAGGTCTGACGATCGTCGGGGATACGCAGTATTTT
>-|-|TRBV10-3|TRBJ2-2
CAIRLDSSNTGELFF
TGTGCCATCAGGTTGGACAGCTCGAACACCGGGGAGCTGTTTTTT
>-|-|TRBV7-9|TRBJ2-1
CASSWGAYQQFF
TGTGCCAGCAGCTGGGGGGCCTATCAGCAGTTCTTC
>-|-|TRBV7-2|TRBJ1-5
CASSLGYDRPQHF
TGTGCCAGCAGCTTAGGGTACGACAGGCCCCAGCATTTT
>-|-|TRBV18|TRBJ1-6
CASSPTVGHPSSYNSPLHF
TGTGCCAGCTCACCCACCGTCGGACACCCGAGCTCCTATAATTCACCCCTCCACTTT
>-|-|TRBV29-1|TRBJ2-7
CGVVLSYEQYF
TGCGGCGTTGTACTTTCCTACGAGCAGTACTTC
>-|TRBD1|TRBV5-1|TRBJ1-5
CASSPTGLGNQPQHF
TGCGCCAGCAGCCCGACAGGGCTTGGCAATCAGCCCCAGCATTTT
>-|-|TRBV5-1|TRBJ2-7
CASSPTLTERGVEQYF
TGCGCCAGCAGCCCCACCCTGACAGAGCGCGGGGTAGAGCAGTACTTC
>-|-|TRBV7-6|TRBJ1-2
CASSSSVDHYGYTF
TGTGCCAGCAGCTCGTCAGTCGACCACTATGGCTACACCTTC
>-|-|TRBV6-5|TRBJ2-1
CASSLSRDTRDEQFF
TGTGCCAGCAGTCTCAGTCGGGACACGAGGGATGAGCAGTTCTTC
>-|TRBD1|TRBV5-1|TRBJ1-4
CASSVTGAGEKLFF
TGCGCCAGCAGCGTTACAGGGGCTGGTGAAAAACTGTTTTTT
>-|-|TRBV27|TRBJ1-6
CASSFEGYYNSPLHF
TGTGCCAGCAGTTTTGAGGGGTACTATAATTCACCCCTCCACTTT
>-|-|TRBV6-5|TRBJ2-5
CASTSVETQYF
TGTGCCAGCACTAGCGTTGAGACCCAGTACTTC
>-|-|TRBV4-2|TRBJ1-2
CASSQDGGAGYGYTF
TGTGCCAGCAGCCAAGATGGGGGCGCGGGGTATGGCTACACCTTC
>-|-|TRBV28|TRBJ1-2
CASSGAAATVANYGYTF
TGTGCCAGCAGTGGAGCGGCAGCTACCGTGGCTAACTATGGCTACACCTTC
>-|-|TRBV30|TRBJ1-1
CAWSQKTEAFF
TGTGCCTGGAGTCAGAAAACTGAAGCTTTCTTT
>-|-|TRBV13|TRBJ2-7
CASSLRDVQYF
TGTGCCAGCAGCCTCCGGGACGTGCAGTACTTC
>-|TRBD1|TRBV4-1|TRBJ2-7
CASSTGQGASYEQYF
TGCGCCAGCAGTACCGGACAGGGGGCCTCCTACGAGCAGTACTTC
>-|-|TRBV28|TRBJ1-4
CASSLPQTTNEKLFF
TGTGCCAGCAGTTTACCACAGACAACTAATGAAAAACTGTTTTTT
>-|TRBD2|TRBV7-6|TRBJ2-1
CASRPLAGGPYNEQFF
TGTGCCAGCAGGCCCTTGGCGGGAGGGCCCTACAATGAGCAGTTCTTC
>-|TRBD1|TRBV6-5|TRBJ1-6
CASSPGTGFNSPLHF
TGTGCCAGCAGCCCCGGGACAGGCTTTAATTCACCCCTCCACTTT
>-|TRBD2|TRBV4-1|TRBJ2-7
CASSQEGEGRHEQYF
TGCGCCAGCAGCCAAGAGGGGGAGGGGCGCCACGAGCAGTACTTC
>-|-|TRBV18|TRBJ1-1
CASSPSGGEAFF
TGTGCCAGCTCACCTTCGGGTGGTGAAGCTTTCTTT